These 3 T cell receptor beta chains share one sample of origin, sequenced in a study of T cell repertoires in cytomegalovirus infection. TCRdb passed the reads through MiXCR, listing each CDR3 protein once. The table has 310,000 or so distinct CDR3 sequences, around 9.1% seen once. The sequenced sample consisted of PBMCs. These receptors came from a human donor in good health (CMV status not recorded). Some clones in this sample may be carry-over from other donors' samples.

This clonotype was observed at least ten times. The V call is TRBV5-4, the J call TRBJ1-2, with D possibly being TRBD1 (5 bases). Germline CDR1 and CDR2: SGHNT and YYREEE (reference sequence). CDR3 size: 14 residues. V was pared by 2 bases and J by 4 bases, with 12 bases between. Written as DNA, the CDR3 is TGTGCCAGCAGCTTCCAGGGATTCATCTATGGCTACACCTTC. Translating gives CASSFQGFIYGYTF.

This clonotype was detected many times. V is TRBV7-9 and J is TRBJ1-1; the D is unclear. Germline V gene data show CDR1 as SEHNR and CDR2 as FQNEAQ (reference sequence). The V gene lost 5 bases and the J gene lost 6 bases, with 19 bases spanning the gap. CDR3 length: 15 residues. CDR3 sequence reads: CASSPSYGGLAEAFF. The CDR3, as DNA: TGTGCCAGCAGCCCCTCATATGGAGGCCTGGCTGAAGCTTTCTTT.

In this sample, this clonotype turned up many times. V and J are TRBV14 and TRBJ2-1; D possibly matches TRBD1 or TRBD2 (5 bases each). The CDR3 covers 14 residues. V was clipped by 5 bases and J by 7 bases, with 15 bases between them. Germline CDR1 and CDR2: SGHDN and FVKESK. In DNA form, the CDR3 reads TGTGCCAGCAGCTTCCAGGGAGTCCCAAATGAGCAGTTCTTC. Its protein is CASSFQGVPNEQFF. Full variable domain (missing parts from reference TRBV14 and TRBJ2-1): EAGVTQFPSHSVIEKGQTVTLRCDPISGHDNLYWYRRVMGKEIKFLLHFVKESKQDESGMPNNRFLAERTGGTYSTLKVQPAELEDSGVYFCASSFQGVPNEQFFGPGTRLTVL.